The next 31 T cell receptor beta chains were all read from a single sample in a study of regulatory T cells in long-lasting Graves disease. The TCR beta library used iRepertoire HTBI primers with Arm-PCR amplification of CDR3. One entry per CDR3 protein results from TCRdb running MiXCR on the multiplex PCR reads. This table has 400,000 to 650,000 distinct CDR3 sequences, 15% to 20% appearing once. The time point: newly diagnosed GD, antithyroid drugs for less than 3 months. The TCR library used RNA extracted from PBMCs. These data were likewise used in another study, on T cells in Graves' hyperthyroidism and ophthalmopathy.

The source material was peripheral blood mononuclear cells (PBMCs), sampled at new diagnosis, from a patient treated with antithyroid drugs. These receptors came from a woman aged 40 to 65 with Graves disease.

The chain couples TRBV6-2 or TRBV6-3 to TRBJ2-7; tentatively, D is TRBD2 (6 bases). Trimming took off 1 base at V and 2 bases at J, with 15 bases between the two ends. Germline V gene sequence: CDR1 MNHEY, CDR2 SVGEGT. This CDR3 region has 16 residues. CDR3 in amino acids: CASSYLPRGSTYEQYF. Here the CDR3 DNA reads TGTGCCAGCAGTTACTTACCGCGGGGAAGCACCTACGAGCAGTACTTC.

This clonotype was found many times. This sequence joins TRBV24-1 and TRBJ2-1; 10 bases are a match to TRBD2. Germline V CDR1 and CDR2: KGHDR, SFDVKD. The V segment lost 3 bases and the J segment 6 bases; nucleotides outside the gene matches: 10. There are 17 residues in the CDR3. The CDR3 DNA reads TGTGCCACCAGTGATGTAGCGGGGGGTTCCCTCTCCAATGAGCAGTTCTTC. It is translated as CATSDVAGGSLSNEQFF.

This clonotype appeared many times. The chain employs TRBV12-3 or TRBV12-4 and TRBJ1-6; D gene uncertain. This CDR3 region has 15 residues. Trimming cost V 5 bases and J 7 bases, with 15 bases left between them. The CDR3 is CASSVEGAGNSPLHF. Here the CDR3 DNA reads TGTGCCAGCAGTGTGGAGGGTGCGGGAAATTCACCCCTCCACTTT.

This clonotype was found many times. The chain joins TRBV3-1 to TRBJ2-3; D ambiguous. Trimming took off 0 bases at V and 1 base at J, with 8 bases between the two ends. The germline V gene has CDR1 LGHDT and CDR2 YNNKEL (reference sequence). The CDR3 is 15 residues long. This CDR3 is CASSQDFVGTDTQYF. The CDR3 DNA sequence: TGTGCCAGCAGCCAAGATTTTGTGGGCACAGATACGCAGTATTTT.

This chain uses TRBV6-1 with TRBJ2-3, with D hard to call. V lost 5 bases to trimming and J lost 5 bases, with 5 bases between them. This CDR3 region has 11 residues. Per germline, CDR1 MNHNS and CDR2 SASEGT. The CDR3 DNA follows: TGTGCCAGCAGTACACAAGATACGCAGTATTTT. Encoded protein: CASSTQDTQYF.

At least ten counts were recorded for this clonotype. This sequence joins TRBV18 and TRBJ2-5, with D perhaps TRBD2 (5 bases). Trimming took off 1 base at V and 5 bases at J, with 11 bases between the two ends. The germline CDR1 and CDR2 sequences are KGHSH and LQKENI. The CDR3 extends over 14 amino acids. CDR3 sequence (DNA): TGTGCCAGCTCACCACTGCCGCGAGGGGAGACCCAGTACTTC. Its protein is CASSPLPRGETQYF.

A few counts support this clonotype. The chain couples TRBV18 to TRBJ2-2; 7 bases line up with TRBD1. The CDR3 sequence is 16 residues long. V was pared by 5 bases and J by 2 bases, with 8 bases of the junction left unmatched. CDR1 KGHSH and CDR2 LQKENI come from the germline V gene. The CDR3 nucleotides read TGTGCCAGCTCATCGACGGGACAGATAAACACCGGGGAGCTGTTTTTT. The encoded protein is CASSSTGQINTGELFF.

This clonotype has ten or more counts. V gene TRBV20-1 combines with J gene TRBJ1-4; maybe TRBD1 (5 bases). Germline CDR1 is DFQATT and CDR2 is SNEGSKA (reference sequence). The V gene lost 6 bases and the J gene lost 8 bases, with 22 bases spanning the gap. There are 15 residues in the CDR3. CDR3 loop: CSAVPYGREGEKLFF. The CDR3 coding sequence is TGCAGTGCCGTCCCGTACGGCAGGGAGGGAGAAAAACTGTTTTTT.

V is TRBV4-1 and J is TRBJ2-7; no clear D. Germline values: CDR1 MGHRA, CDR2 YSYEKL. V was pared by 0 bases and J by 6 bases, with 9 bases between. There are 13 residues in the CDR3. The CDR3 loop is CASSQEALREQYF. The DNA of the CDR3 is TGCGCCAGCAGCCAAGAGGCACTGCGCGAGCAGTACTTC.

This clonotype has only a few counts. The chain uses TRBV6-5 and TRBJ1-1; D unresolved. The CDR3 has 14 residues. Trimming left V 4 bases short and J 1 base short, with 10 bases between. Germline values: CDR1 MNHEY, CDR2 SVGAGI. This chain's CDR3 is CASSSEVRNTEAFF. CDR3 DNA: TGTGCCAGCAGTTCAGAGGTCCGGAACACTGAAGCTTTCTTT.

V usage is TRBV6-1 and J usage is TRBJ2-1, with D tentatively TRBD2 (6 bases). Germline V gene sequence: CDR1 MNHNS, CDR2 SASEGT. This CDR3 has 16 residues. The V end lost 8 bases, the J end lost 3 bases, and 20 bases lay between the germline ends. The CDR3 reads CASGIPAGRYYNEQFF. As DNA, the CDR3 is TGTGCCAGCGGCATCCCAGCGGGTCGATACTACAATGAGCAGTTCTTC.

This clonotype was recorded a few times. V and J are TRBV10-3 and TRBJ1-1; no firm D call. The CDR3 consists of 15 residues. V was shortened by 5 bases and J by 7 bases, with 20 bases between the two germline ends. CDR1 is ENHRY, CDR2 SYGVKD, per germline. CDR3 loop: CAISNDLRGWGEAFF. CDR3 in DNA: TGTGCCATCAGTAACGACCTCCGTGGATGGGGTGAAGCTTTCTTT.

This clonotype showed up just a few times. The chain uses TRBV3-1 and TRBJ2-2; 7 bases are shared with TRBD1. V lost 3 bases, J lost 1 base, and 2 bases stayed unmatched. In germline, CDR1 is LGHDT, CDR2 YNNKEL (reference sequence). The CDR3 extends over 15 amino acids. This chain's CDR3 is CASSQRTGNTGELFF. The CDR3 bases are TGTGCCAGCAGCCAGAGGACAGGGAACACCGGGGAGCTGTTTTTT.

This clonotype has more than one count but fewer than ten. The J gene is TRBJ2-2, the V gene TRBV19, with TRBD1 identical over 8 bases. The trim removed 4 bases at V and 3 bases at J, leaving 1 base unmatched. This CDR3 is built from 14 residues. The germline gives CDR1 LNHDA, CDR2 SQIVND (reference sequence). This chain's CDR3 is CASSKTGDTGELFF. CDR3 DNA sequence: TGTGCCAGTAGTAAGACAGGGGACACCGGGGAGCTGTTTTTT.

The chain combines TRBV7-9 with TRBJ1-2; D unresolved. The CDR3 sequence is 14 residues long. V shed 5 bases and J shed 1 base, with 11 bases lying between them. Germline V gives CDR1 SEHNR, CDR2 FQNEAQ (reference sequence). In DNA, the CDR3 is TGTGCCAGCAGCCCCCCGGTTGGTAACTATGGCTACACCTTC. Amino acid sequence: CASSPPVGNYGYTF.

This clonotype was seen ten or more times. The V and J genes are TRBV30 and TRBJ2-2; D possibly uses TRBD1 or TRBD2 (5 bases each). The CDR3 runs 14 residues. Looked up from germline, CDR1 is GTSNPN and CDR2 is SVGIG (reference sequence). Between the trimmed V and J ends, which lost 0 bases and 4 bases, there was a span of 9 bases. As DNA, the CDR3 is TGTGCCTGGAGTGTGGGGGAAGGCACCGGGGAGCTGTTTTTT. This gives the protein CAWSVGEGTGELFF.

The chain links TRBV2 to TRBJ2-1; 9 nucleotides match TRBD2. V lost 11 bases to trimming and J lost 2 bases; unmatched junction nucleotides: 13. The CDR3 has 16 amino acids. The germline gives CDR1 SNHLY, CDR2 FYNNEI. The CDR3: CAGTKWERGAYNEQFF. CDR3 nucleotides: TGTGCCGGCACTAAATGGGAGCGGGGGGCCTACAATGAGCAGTTCTTC.

V and J are TRBV7-3 and TRBJ2-1, with D possibly being TRBD1 or TRBD2 (7 bases each). Germline V gene data show CDR1 as SGHTA and CDR2 as FQGTGA. The CDR3 loop spans 14 amino acids. Between the trimmed V and J ends, which lost 2 bases and 9 bases, there was a span of 14 bases. The CDR3 sequence is CASSLSGGAFEQFF. Here the CDR3 DNA reads TGTGCCAGCAGCTTATCAGGGGGGGCGTTTGAGCAGTTCTTC.

The rearrangement joins TRBV28 to TRBJ1-4, with a weak D call TRBD1 (5 bases). From germline, CDR1 is MDHEN and CDR2 SYDVKM. V lost 6 bases, J lost 5 bases, and 16 bases lay in between. The CDR3 length is 15 residues. CDR3 in DNA: TGTGCCAGCAGCGGGAGGGGAGGCAGGAATGAAAAACTGTTTTTT. Encoded protein: CASSGRGGRNEKLFF.

The CDR3 DNA reads as TGTGCCAGCAGCTTAGGGTTTCCCAATGAAGCTTTCTTT. Its protein is CASSLGFPNEAFF. The chain links TRBV7-2 to TRBJ1-1; no definite D call. The V and J ends lost 1 base and 7 bases respectively, with 10 bases between them. Germline V CDR1 and CDR2: SGHTA, FQGNSA. The CDR3 totals 13 residues. Using reference TRBV7-2 and TRBJ1-1 for the parts outside the CDR3, the full variable domain is GAGVSQSPSNKVTEKGKDVELRCDPISGHTALYWYRQSLGQGLEFLIYFQGNSAPDKSGLPSDRFSAERTGGSVSTLTIQRTQQEDSAVYLCASSLGFPNEAFFGQGTRLTVV.

This clonotype has ten or more counts. The chain is built from TRBV2 and TRBJ1-2, with TRBD1 as a possible D gene (5 bases). The germline V gene encodes CDR1 SNHLY and CDR2 FYNNEI. The V gene lost 6 bases and the J gene lost 8 bases, with 10 bases spanning the gap. The CDR3 spans 11 residues. CDR3: CASRGDVGYTF. CDR3 sequence (DNA): TGTGCCAGCAGAGGGGACGTAGGCTACACCTTC.

This clonotype was counted ten times or more. The J gene is TRBJ1-1, the V gene TRBV3-1; D is ambiguous. The CDR3 covers 13 residues. Trimming stripped 1 base from V and 1 base from J, with 4 bases between. The V gene's germline CDR1 is LGHDT and CDR2 YNNKEL (reference sequence). Here the CDR3 DNA reads TGTGCCAGCAGCCAAGTCTGGAACACTGAAGCTTTCTTT. It specifies CASSQVWNTEAFF.

V usage is TRBV12-5 and J usage is TRBJ2-2; TRBD1 aligns across 9 bases. The V gene's germline CDR1 is LGHNT and CDR2 FRNRAP. V shed 6 bases, J shed 2 bases, and the junction held 4 bases outside the gene matches. CDR3 length: 15 residues. CDR3 sequence (DNA): TGTGCTAGTGGAACGGGACAGGGCAACACCGGGGAGCTGTTTTTT. Amino acids: CASGTGQGNTGELFF.

This chain uses TRBV6-1 with TRBJ1-2; D not resolved. Germline CDR1 reads MNHNS; CDR2 reads SASEGT. V lost 6 bases, J lost 4 bases, and 12 bases lay in between. The length of the CDR3 is 13 residues. The CDR3 protein is CASSLLEFYGYTF. CDR3 DNA: TGTGCCAGCAGCCTCCTGGAATTCTATGGCTACACCTTC.

V is TRBV20-1 and J is TRBJ2-2; the D call may be TRBD1 or TRBD2 (5 bases each). The CDR3 runs to 16 residues. Germline-derived CDR1 and CDR2 are DFQATT and SNEGSKA (reference sequence). Trimming took off 3 bases at V and 4 bases at J, with 18 bases between the two ends. CDR3 in DNA: TGCAGTGCTAGTTCCGCGGTTGGGGGATTCACCGGGGAGCTGTTTTTT. Its protein product is CSASSAVGGFTGELFF.

This chain joins TRBV12-3 or TRBV12-4 and TRBJ1-2; D unresolved. The length of the CDR3 is 18 residues. The V gene lost 6 bases and the J gene lost 0 bases, with 23 bases spanning the gap. CDR3 sequence reads: CASSQWNWKVGANYGYTF. The CDR3 region has the DNA TGTGCCAGCAGCCAGTGGAATTGGAAGGTGGGAGCTAACTATGGCTACACCTTC.

At least ten counts were recorded for this clonotype. The junction does not match germline at one end; this may be a read error. This chain connects TRBV3-1 to TRBJ1-1, with D tentatively TRBD1 (5 bases). The CDR3 is made up of 14 amino acids. Germline V gene sequence: CDR1 LGHDT, CDR2 YNNKEL (reference sequence). CDR3 in amino acids: CASSQNTGDTEAFF. The CDR3 nucleotides are TGCGCCAGCAGCCAAAACACAGGTGACACTGAAGCTTTCTTT.

This clonotype was seen a handful of times. The CDR3 protein is CASSYSRSSGGTIYF. The CDR3, as DNA: TGTGCCAGCAGTTACTCAAGGAGCTCCGGGGGAACCATATATTTT. V and J are TRBV6-2 or TRBV6-3 and TRBJ1-3; possible D gene TRBD1, 5 bases. V shed 0 bases and J shed 10 bases, with 16 bases lying between them. The CDR3 contains 15 residues. Germline CDR1 is MNHEY and CDR2 is SVGEGT.

This clonotype was picked up many times. The chain's CDR3 is CASSRSGGAEGYTF. The DNA of the CDR3 is TGTGCCAGCAGTCGCTCAGGGGGCGCGGAAGGCTACACCTTC. J is TRBJ1-2 and V is TRBV6-1, with 8 bases aligning to TRBD1. V lost 5 bases to trimming and J lost 8 bases; unmatched junction nucleotides: 10. The germline V gene encodes CDR1 MNHNS and CDR2 SASEGT. The CDR3 contains 14 residues.

This chain connects TRBV9 to TRBJ1-1, with D tentatively TRBD1 (5 bases). Germline values: CDR1 SGDLS, CDR2 YYNGEE. CDR3 length: 15 amino acids. Trimming pared 4 bases from V and 1 base from J, leaving 14 bases between. The CDR3 reads CASSLAGVGNTEAFF. For the CDR3, the DNA is TGTGCCAGCAGCCTAGCGGGGGTGGGGAACACTGAAGCTTTCTTT.

The table lists this clonotype with a few counts. The chain has TRBV6-2 or TRBV6-3 and TRBJ2-7, with D perhaps TRBD1 or TRBD2 (6 bases each). The CDR3 contains 14 residues. Germline-derived CDR1 and CDR2 are MNHEY and SVGEGT. Trimming took 7 bases from V and 5 from J, leaving 18 bases between them. Here the CDR3 reads CASNRGGLGNEQYF. CDR3 nucleotides: TGTGCCAGCAATCGAGGGGGGTTGGGGAACGAGCAGTACTTC.